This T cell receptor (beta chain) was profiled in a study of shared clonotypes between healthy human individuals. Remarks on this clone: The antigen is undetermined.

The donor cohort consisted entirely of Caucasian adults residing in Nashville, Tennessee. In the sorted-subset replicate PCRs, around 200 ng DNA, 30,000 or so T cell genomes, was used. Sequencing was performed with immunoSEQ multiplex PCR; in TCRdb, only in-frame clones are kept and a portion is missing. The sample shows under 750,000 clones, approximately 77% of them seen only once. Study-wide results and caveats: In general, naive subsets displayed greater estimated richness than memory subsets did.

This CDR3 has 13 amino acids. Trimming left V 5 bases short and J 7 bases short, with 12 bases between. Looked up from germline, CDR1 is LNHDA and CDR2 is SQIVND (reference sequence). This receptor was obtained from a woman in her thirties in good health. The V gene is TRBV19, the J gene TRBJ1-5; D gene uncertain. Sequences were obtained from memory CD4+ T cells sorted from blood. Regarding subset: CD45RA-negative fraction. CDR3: CASSQQIGQPQHF. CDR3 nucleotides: TGTGCCAGTAGTCAACAAATCGGGCAGCCCCAGCATTTT. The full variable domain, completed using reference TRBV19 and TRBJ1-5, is DGGITQSPKYLFRKEGQNVTLSCEQNLNHDAMYWYRQDPGQGLRLIYYSQIVNDFQKGDIAEGYSVSREKKESFPLTVTSAQKNPTAFYLCASSQQIGQPQHFGDGTRLSIL.